One T cell receptor beta chain is described in this entry. Original analysis: Reference gene primer amplification in the assay estimated nucleated cell counts. Libraries were prepared by immunoSEQ multiplex PCR; TCRdb keeps only in-frame clonotypes and omits some of them. The DNA was the basis for D and trimming; V, J and clone size are from that table. The sample yields 200,000 or so clones, around 84% seen once. This specimen comes from a study of blood T cell repertoires in COVID-19. Study-level information: The United States, Italy and Spain supplied acute and convalescent COVID-19 samples. Nucleic acid was either cDNA or gDNA, and it came from T cells, B-cell-depleted T cells, or PBMCs.

The ends lost 4 bases at V and 7 bases at J; junction bases unmatched: 4. There are 14 residues in the CDR3. CDR1 is SGHVS and CDR2 is FNYEAQ in the germline V gene. Seattle's enrolled individuals joined amid active infection and were then monitored longitudinally. This receptor was taken from a woman of 80 years or more with COVID-19, enrolled during active disease. The gene calls are TRBV7-6 and TRBJ2-2; 9 bases fit TRBD2. The sample was peripheral blood. The CDR3 sequence: CASSSGLAGGELFF. DNA for the CDR3: TGTGCCAGCAGCTCGGGACTAGCCGGCGGGGAGCTGTTTTTT. The complete variable domain, with remaining parts taken from reference TRBV7-6 and TRBJ2-2, reads GAGVSQSPRYKVTKRGQDVALRCDPISGHVSLYWYRQALGQGPEFLTYFNYEAQQDKSGLPNDRFSAERPEGSISTLTIQRTEQRDSAMYRCASSSGLAGGELFFGEGSRLTVL.